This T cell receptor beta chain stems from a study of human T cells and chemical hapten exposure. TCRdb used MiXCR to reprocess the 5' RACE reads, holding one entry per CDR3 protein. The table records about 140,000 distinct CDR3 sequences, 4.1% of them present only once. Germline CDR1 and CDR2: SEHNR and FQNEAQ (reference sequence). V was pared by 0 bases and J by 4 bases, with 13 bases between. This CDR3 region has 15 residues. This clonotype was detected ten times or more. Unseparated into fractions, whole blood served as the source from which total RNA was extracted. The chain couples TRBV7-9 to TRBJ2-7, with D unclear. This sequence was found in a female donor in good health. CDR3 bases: TGTGCCAGCAGCTTAGCGCCCGAGATCATTTACGAGCAGTACTTC. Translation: CASSLAPEIIYEQYF.